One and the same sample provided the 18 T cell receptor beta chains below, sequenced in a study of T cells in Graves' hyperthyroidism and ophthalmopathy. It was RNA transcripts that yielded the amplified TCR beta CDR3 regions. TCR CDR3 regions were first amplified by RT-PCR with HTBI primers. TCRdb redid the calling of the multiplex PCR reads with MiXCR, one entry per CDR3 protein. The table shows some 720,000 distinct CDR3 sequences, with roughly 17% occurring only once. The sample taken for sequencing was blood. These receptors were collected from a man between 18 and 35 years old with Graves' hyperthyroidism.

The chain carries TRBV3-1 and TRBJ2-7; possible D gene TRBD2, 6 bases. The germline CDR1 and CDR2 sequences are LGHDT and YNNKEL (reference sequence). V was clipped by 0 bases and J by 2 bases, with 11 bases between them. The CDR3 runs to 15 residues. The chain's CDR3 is CASSQDGGPPYEQYF. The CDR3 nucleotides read TGTGCCAGCAGCCAAGACGGGGGACCTCCCTACGAGCAGTACTTC.

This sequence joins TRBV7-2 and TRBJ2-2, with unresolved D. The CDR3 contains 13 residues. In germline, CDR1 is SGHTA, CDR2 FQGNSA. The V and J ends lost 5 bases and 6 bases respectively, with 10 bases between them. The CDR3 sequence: CASSAPLAGELFF. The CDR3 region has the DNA TGTGCCAGCAGCGCCCCTCTAGCCGGGGAGCTGTTTTTT.

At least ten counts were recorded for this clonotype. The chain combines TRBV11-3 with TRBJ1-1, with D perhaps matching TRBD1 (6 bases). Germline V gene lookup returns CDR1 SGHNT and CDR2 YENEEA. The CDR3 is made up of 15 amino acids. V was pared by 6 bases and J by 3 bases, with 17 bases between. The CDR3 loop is CASSFTSGHYTEAFF. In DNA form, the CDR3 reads TGTGCCAGCAGTTTTACCTCGGGACATTACACTGAAGCTTTCTTT.

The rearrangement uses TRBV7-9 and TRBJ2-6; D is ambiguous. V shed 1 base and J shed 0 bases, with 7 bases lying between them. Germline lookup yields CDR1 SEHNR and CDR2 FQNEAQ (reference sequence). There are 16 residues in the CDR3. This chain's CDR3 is CASSLVMVSGANVLTF. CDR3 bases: TGTGCCAGCAGCTTAGTAATGGTCTCTGGGGCCAACGTCCTGACTTTC.

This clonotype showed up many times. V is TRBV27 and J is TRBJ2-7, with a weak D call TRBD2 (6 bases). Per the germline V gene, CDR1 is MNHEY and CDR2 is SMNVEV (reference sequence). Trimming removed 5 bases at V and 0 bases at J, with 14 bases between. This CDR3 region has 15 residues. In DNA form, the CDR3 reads TGTGCCAGCAGTAGGGCGGGACCCCACTCCTACGAGCAGTACTTC. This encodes CASSRAGPHSYEQYF.

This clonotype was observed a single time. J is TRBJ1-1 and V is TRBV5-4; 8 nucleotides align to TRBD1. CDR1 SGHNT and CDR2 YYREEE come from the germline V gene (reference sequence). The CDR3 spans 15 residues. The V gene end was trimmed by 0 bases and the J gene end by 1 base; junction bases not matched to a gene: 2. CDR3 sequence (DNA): TGTGCCAGCAGCTTGGCACAGGGGGGGAACACTGAAGCTTTCTTT. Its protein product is CASSLAQGGNTEAFF.

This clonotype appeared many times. CDR3 bases: TGTGCCAGCAGTCCCTGGAATGGGTATGAGCAGTTCTTC. Translating it yields CASSPWNGYEQFF. The chain uses TRBV28 and TRBJ2-1; D not resolved. This CDR3 has 13 residues. Germline CDR1 MDHEN, CDR2 SYDVKM. V lost 5 bases to trimming and J lost 8 bases, with 13 bases between them.

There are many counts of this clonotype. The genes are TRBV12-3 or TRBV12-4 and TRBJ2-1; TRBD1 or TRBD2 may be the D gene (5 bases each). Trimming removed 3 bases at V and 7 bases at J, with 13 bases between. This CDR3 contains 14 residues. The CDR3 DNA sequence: TGTGCCAGCAGTTTTGACAGAACGGGGAATGAGCAGTTCTTC. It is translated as CASSFDRTGNEQFF.

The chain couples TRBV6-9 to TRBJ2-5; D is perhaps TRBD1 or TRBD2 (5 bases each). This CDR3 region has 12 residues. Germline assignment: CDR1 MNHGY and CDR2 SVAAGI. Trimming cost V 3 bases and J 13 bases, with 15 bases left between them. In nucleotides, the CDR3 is TGTGCCAGCAGTTACCCCGAGGGGCGTTGGTACTTC. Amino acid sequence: CASSYPEGRWYF.

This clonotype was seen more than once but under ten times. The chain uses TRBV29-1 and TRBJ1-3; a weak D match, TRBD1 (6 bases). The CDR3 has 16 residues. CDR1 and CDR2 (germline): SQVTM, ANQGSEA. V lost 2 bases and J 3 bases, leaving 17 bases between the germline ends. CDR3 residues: CSVENAGGLYGNTIYF. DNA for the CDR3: TGCAGCGTTGAAAATGCGGGGGGCCTGTATGGAAACACCATATATTTT.

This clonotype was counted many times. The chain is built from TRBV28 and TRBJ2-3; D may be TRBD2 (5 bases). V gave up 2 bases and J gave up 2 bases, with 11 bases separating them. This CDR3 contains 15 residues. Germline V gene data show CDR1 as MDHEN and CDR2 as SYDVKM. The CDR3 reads CASSLQLGFTDTQYF. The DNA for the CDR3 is TGTGCCAGCAGTTTACAACTAGGATTCACAGATACGCAGTATTTT.

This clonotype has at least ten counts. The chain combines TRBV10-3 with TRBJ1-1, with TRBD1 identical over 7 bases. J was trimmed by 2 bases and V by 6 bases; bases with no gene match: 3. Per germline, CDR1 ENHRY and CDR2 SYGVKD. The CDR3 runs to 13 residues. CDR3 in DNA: TGTGCCATCAGCAACAGGGGTAACACTGAAGCTTTCTTT. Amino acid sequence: CAISNRGNTEAFF.

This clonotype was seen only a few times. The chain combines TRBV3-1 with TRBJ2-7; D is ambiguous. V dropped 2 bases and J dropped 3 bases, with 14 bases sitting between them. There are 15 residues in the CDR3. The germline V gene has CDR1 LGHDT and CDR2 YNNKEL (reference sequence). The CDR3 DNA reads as TGTGCCAGCAGCCAACTACGGGTCTCCGGCTACGAGCAGTACTTC. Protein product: CASSQLRVSGYEQYF.

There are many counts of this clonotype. This chain's CDR3 is CSVEYPRNEQFF. Written as DNA, the CDR3 is TGCAGCGTTGAGTACCCCCGTAATGAGCAGTTCTTC. The chain employs TRBV29-1 and TRBJ2-1, with D uncertain. Trimming took off 3 bases at V and 7 bases at J, with 10 bases between the two ends. The CDR3 is made up of 12 amino acids. In germline, CDR1 is SQVTM, CDR2 ANQGSEA.

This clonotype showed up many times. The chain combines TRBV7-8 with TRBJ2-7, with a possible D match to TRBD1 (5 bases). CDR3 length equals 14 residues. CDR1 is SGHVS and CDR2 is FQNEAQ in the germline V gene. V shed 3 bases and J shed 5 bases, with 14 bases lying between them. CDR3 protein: CASSFGQGVDEQYF. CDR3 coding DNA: TGTGCCAGCAGCTTCGGGCAGGGTGTGGACGAGCAGTACTTC.

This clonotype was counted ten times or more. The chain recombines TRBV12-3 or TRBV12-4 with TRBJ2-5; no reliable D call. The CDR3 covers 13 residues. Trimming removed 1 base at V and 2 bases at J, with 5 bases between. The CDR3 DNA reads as TGTGCCAGCAGTTTAGACTGGCAAGAGACCCAGTACTTC. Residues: CASSLDWQETQYF.

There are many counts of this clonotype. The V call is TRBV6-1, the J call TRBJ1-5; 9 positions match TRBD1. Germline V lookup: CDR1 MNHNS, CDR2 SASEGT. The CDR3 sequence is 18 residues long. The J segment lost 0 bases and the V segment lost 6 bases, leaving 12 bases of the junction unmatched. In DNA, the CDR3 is TGTGCCAGCAGACCCGGGACAGGGTACTTTGATAGCAATCAGCCCCAGCATTTT. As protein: CASRPGTGYFDSNQPQHF.

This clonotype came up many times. The CDR3 sequence: CASGPATDTQYF. The DNA of the CDR3 is TGTGCCAGCGGACCAGCCACAGATACGCAGTATTTT. The rearrangement joins TRBV6-1 to TRBJ2-3; no firm D call. Per the germline V gene, CDR1 is MNHNS and CDR2 is SASEGT. The CDR3 consists of 12 residues. V dropped 8 bases and J dropped 2 bases, with 8 bases sitting between them.